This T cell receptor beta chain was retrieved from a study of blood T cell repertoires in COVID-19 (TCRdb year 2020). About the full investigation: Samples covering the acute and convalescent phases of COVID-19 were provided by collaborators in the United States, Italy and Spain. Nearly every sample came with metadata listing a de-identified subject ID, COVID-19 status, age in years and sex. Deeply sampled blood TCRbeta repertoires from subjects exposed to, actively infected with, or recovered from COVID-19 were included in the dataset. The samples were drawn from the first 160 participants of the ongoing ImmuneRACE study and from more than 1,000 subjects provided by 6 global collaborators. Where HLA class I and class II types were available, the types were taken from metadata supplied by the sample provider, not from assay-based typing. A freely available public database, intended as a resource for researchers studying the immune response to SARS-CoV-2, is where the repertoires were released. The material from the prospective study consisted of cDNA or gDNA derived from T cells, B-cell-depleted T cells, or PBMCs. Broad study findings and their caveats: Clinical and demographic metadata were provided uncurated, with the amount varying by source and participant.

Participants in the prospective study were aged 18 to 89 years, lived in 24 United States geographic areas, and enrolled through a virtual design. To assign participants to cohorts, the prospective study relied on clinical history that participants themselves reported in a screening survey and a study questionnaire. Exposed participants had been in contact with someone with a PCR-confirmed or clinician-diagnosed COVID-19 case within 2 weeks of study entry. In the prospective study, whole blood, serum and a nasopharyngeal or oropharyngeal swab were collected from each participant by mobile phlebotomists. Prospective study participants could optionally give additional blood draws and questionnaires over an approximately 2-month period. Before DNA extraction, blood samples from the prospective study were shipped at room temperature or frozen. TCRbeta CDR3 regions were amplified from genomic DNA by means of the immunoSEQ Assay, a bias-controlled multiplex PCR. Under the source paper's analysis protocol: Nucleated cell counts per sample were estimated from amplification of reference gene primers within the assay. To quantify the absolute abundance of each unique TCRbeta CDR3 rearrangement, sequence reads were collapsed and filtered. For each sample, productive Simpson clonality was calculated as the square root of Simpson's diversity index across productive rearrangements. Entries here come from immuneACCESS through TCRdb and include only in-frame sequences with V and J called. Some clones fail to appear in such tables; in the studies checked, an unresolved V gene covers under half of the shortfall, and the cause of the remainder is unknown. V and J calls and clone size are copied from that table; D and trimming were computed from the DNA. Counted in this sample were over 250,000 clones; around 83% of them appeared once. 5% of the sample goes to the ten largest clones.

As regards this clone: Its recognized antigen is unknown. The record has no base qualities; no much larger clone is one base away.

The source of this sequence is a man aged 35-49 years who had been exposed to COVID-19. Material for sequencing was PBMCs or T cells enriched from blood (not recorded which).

The CDR3 has the sequence CASSQDEGPYTF. At the DNA level, the sequence is TGCGCCAGCAGCCAAGATGAGGGTCCCTACACCTTC. The chain joins TRBV4-1 to TRBJ1-2, with no reliable assignment of the D segment. The germline V gene specifies MGHRA as CDR1 and YSYEKL as CDR2. The CDR3 goes from the cysteine to the phenylalanine over 12 residues. Here the CDR3 DNA is all that survives: 36 bases in frame from base 1. V is cut by 0 bases and J by 10 bases, and the space between the germline ends is 9 bases.